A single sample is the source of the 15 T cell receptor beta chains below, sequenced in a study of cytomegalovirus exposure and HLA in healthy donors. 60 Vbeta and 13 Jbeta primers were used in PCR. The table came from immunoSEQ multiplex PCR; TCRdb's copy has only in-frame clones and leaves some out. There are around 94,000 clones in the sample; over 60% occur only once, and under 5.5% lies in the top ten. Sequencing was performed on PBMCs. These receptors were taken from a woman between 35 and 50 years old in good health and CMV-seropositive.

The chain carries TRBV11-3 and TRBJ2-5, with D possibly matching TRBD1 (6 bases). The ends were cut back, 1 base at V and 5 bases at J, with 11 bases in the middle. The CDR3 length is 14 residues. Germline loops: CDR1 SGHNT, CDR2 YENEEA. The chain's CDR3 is CASSLAQGGETQYF. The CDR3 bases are TGTGCCAGCAGCTTAGCACAGGGTGGGGAGACCCAGTACTTC.

CDR3: CASSSTDISGNTIYF. The CDR3 DNA is TGTGCCAGCAGCTCGACTGATATCTCTGGAAACACCATATATTTT. The rearrangement uses TRBV5-8 and TRBJ1-3; no clear D. CDR3 length equals 15 residues. Germline V gene lookup returns CDR1 SGHTS and CDR2 YDEGEE. Trimming removed 3 bases at V and 0 bases at J, with 10 bases between.

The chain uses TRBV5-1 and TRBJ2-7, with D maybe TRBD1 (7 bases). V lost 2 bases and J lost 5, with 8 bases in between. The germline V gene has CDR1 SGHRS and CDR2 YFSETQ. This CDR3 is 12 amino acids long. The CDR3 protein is CASSFRGDEQYF. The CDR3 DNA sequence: TGCGCCAGCAGCTTCAGGGGGGACGAGCAGTACTTC.

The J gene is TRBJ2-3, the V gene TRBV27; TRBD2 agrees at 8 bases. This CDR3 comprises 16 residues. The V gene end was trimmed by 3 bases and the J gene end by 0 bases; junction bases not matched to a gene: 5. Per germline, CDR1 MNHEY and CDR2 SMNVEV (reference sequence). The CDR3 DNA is TGTGCCAGCAGTTTCGGGGGGGTATCTAGCACAGATACGCAGTATTTT. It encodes CASSFGGVSSTDTQYF.

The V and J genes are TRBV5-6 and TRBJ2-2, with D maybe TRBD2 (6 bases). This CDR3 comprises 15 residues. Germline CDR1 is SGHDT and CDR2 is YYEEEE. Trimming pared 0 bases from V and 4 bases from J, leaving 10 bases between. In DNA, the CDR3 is TGTGCCAGCAGCTTGGACTCGGGAGTCACCGGGGAGCTGTTTTTT. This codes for CASSLDSGVTGELFF.

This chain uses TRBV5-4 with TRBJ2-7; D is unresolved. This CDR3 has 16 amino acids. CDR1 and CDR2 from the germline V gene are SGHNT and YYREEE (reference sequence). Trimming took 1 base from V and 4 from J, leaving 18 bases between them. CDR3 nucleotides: TGTGCCAGCAGCTTGACGCTGGTTGGAGCCCTGTACGAGCAGTACTTC. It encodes CASSLTLVGALYEQYF.

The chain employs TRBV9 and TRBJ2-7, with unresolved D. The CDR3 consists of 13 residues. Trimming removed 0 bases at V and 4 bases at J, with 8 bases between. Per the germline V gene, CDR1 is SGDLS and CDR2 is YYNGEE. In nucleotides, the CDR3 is TGTGCCAGCAGCGTAGCTCCACAGTACGAGCAGTACTTC. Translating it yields CASSVAPQYEQYF.

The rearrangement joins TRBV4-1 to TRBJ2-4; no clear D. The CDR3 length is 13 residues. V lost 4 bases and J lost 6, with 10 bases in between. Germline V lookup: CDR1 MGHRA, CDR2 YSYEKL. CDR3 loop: CASSPTPVNIQYF. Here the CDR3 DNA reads TGCGCCAGCAGCCCCACACCCGTAAACATTCAGTACTTC.

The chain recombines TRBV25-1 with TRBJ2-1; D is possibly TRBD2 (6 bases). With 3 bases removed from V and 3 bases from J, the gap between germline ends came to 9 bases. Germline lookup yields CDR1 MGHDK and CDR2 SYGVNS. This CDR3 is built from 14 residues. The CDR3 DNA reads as TGTGCCAGCAGTGATAGCGGTTACTACAATGAGCAGTTCTTC. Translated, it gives CASSDSGYYNEQFF.

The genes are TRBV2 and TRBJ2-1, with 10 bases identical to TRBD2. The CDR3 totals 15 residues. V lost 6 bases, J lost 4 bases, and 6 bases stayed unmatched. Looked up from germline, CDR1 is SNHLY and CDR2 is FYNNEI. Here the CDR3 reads CASRGGLAPYNEQFF. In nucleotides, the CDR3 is TGTGCCAGCAGGGGGGGACTAGCGCCTTACAATGAGCAGTTCTTC.

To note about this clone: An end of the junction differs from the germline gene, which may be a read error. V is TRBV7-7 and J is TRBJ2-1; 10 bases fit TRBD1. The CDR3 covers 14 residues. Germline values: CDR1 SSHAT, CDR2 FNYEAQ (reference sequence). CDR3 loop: CASSRDRGIDEQFF. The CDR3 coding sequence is TGTGCTAGCAGCCGGGACAGGGGAATCGATGAGCAGTTCTTC. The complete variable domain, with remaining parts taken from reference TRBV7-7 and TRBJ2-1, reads GAGVSQSPRYKVTKRGQDVTLRCDPISSHATLYWYQQALGQGPEFLTYFNYEAQPDKSGLPSDRFSAERPEGSISTLTIQRTEQRDSAMYRCASSRDRGIDEQFFGPGTRLTVL.

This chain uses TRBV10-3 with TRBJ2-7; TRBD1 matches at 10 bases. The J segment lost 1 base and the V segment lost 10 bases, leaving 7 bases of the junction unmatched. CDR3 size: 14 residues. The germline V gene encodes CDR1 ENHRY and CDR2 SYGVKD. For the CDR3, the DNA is TGTGCCAGCACCGGGACAGGGGCTTCCTACGAGCAGTACTTC. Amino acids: CASTGTGASYEQYF.

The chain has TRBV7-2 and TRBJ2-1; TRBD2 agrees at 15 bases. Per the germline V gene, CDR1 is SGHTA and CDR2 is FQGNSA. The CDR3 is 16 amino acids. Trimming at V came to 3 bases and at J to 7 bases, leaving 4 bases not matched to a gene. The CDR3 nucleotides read TGTGCCAGCAGCTTTGAAGGGACTAGCGGGAGGAATGAGCAGTTCTTC. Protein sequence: CASSFEGTSGRNEQFF.

The DNA of the CDR3 is TGTGCCAGCAGCTTGGATAGCGGTGGCCCAGATACGCAGTATTTT. As protein: CASSLDSGGPDTQYF. The chain recombines TRBV5-4 with TRBJ2-3, with D maybe TRBD2 (6 bases). The CDR3 consists of 15 residues. Trimming took off 0 bases at V and 4 bases at J, with 12 bases between the two ends. Per the germline V gene, CDR1 is SGHNT and CDR2 is YYREEE (reference sequence). Supplemented by reference TRBV5-4 and TRBJ2-3, the full variable domain reads ETGVTQSPTHLIKTRGQQVTLRCSSQSGHNTVSWYQQALGQGPQFIFQYYREEENGRGNFPPRFSGLQFPNYSSELNVNALELDDSALYLCASSLDSGGPDTQYFGPGTRLTVL.

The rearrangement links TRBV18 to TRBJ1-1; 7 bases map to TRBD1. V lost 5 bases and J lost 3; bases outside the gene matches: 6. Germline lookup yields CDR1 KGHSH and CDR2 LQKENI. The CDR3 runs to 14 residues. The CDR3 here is CASSTQGLDTEAFF. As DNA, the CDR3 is TGTGCCAGCTCAACACAGGGGCTGGACACTGAAGCTTTCTTT.